Included here is one T cell receptor (beta chain) sequence, with context. The antigen remains unidentified. This record belongs to a study of memory B cells and T cells in multiple sclerosis. Produced via immunoSEQ multiplex PCR; TCRdb's table is partial and in-frame only. The table has roughly 45,000 clones, over 75% seen once. Germline values: CDR1 KGHSH, CDR2 LQKENI. This CDR3 region has 17 residues. V was shortened by 5 bases and J by 0 bases, with 16 bases between the two germline ends. After stimulus-free culture, autoproliferating CFSE-dim and non-proliferating CFSE-high T cells were sequenced separately. Cultures began with about 4.5x10^7 CFSE-labeled PBMCs, unstimulated for under 8 days, with replicate wells pooled.

The specimen was PBMCs from blood kept in culture. The origin of this receptor is a human donor with multiple sclerosis. The chain has TRBV18 and TRBJ1-4; a possible D gene is TRBD1 (6 bases). CDR3 sequence (DNA): TGTGCCAGCTCATACATCCGGGACAAGTCAACTAATGAAAAACTGTTTTTT. Translating it yields CASSYIRDKSTNEKLFF.